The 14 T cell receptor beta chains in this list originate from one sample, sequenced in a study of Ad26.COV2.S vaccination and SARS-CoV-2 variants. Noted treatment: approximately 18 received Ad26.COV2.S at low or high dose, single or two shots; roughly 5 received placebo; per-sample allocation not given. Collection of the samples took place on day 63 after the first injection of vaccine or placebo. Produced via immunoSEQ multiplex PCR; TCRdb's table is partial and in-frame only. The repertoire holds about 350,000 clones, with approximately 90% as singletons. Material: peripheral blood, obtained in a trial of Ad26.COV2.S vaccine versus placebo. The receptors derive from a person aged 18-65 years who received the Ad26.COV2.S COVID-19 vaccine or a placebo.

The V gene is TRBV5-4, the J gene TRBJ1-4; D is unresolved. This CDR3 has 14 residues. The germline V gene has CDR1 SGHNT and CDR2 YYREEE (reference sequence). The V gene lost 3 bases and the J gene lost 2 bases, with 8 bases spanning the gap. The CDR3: CASSYAGTNEKLFF. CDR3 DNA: TGTGCCAGCAGCTACGCGGGGACTAATGAAAAACTGTTTTTT.

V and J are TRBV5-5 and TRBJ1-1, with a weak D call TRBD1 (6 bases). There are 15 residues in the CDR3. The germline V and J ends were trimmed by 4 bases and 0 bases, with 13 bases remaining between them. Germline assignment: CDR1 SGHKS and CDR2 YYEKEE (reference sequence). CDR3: CASSPDTGMNTEAFF. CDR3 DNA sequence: TGTGCCAGCAGCCCAGACACAGGGATGAACACTGAAGCTTTCTTT.

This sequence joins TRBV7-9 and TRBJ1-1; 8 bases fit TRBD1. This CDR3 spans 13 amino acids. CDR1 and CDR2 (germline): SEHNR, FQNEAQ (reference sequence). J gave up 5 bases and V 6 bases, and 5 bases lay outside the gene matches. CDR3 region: CASRQDRGTEAFF. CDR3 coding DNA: TGTGCCAGCAGACAAGACAGGGGTACTGAAGCTTTCTTT.

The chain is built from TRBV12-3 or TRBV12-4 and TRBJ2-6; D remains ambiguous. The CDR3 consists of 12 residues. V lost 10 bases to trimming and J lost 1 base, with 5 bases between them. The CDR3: CATLSGANVLTF. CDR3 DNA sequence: TGTGCCACCCTATCTGGGGCCAACGTCCTGACTTTC.

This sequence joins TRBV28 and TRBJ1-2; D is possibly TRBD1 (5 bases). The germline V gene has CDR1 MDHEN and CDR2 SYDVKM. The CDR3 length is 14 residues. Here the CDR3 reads CATAVTPGLEGYTF. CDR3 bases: TGTGCTACAGCAGTTACACCAGGGCTGGAGGGCTACACCTTC.

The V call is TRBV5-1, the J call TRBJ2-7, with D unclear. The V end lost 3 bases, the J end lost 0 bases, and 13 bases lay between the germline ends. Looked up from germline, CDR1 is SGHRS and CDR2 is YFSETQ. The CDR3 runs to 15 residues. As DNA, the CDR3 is TGCGCCAGCAGCTACGTGCCGGACGGCTCCTACGAGCAGTACTTC. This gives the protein CASSYVPDGSYEQYF.

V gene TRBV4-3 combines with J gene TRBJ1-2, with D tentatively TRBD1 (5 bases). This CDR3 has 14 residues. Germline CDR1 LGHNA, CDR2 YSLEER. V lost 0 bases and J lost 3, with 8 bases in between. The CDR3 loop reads CASSQDAGYYGYTF. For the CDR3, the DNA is TGCGCCAGCAGCCAAGATGCAGGGTACTATGGCTACACCTTC.

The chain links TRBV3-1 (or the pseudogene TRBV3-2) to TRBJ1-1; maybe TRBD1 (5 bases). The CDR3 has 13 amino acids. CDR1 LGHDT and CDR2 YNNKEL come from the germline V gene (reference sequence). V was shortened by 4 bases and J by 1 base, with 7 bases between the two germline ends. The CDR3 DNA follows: TGTGCCAGCAGCCGGCAGGGGAACACTGAAGCTTTCTTT. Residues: CASSRQGNTEAFF.

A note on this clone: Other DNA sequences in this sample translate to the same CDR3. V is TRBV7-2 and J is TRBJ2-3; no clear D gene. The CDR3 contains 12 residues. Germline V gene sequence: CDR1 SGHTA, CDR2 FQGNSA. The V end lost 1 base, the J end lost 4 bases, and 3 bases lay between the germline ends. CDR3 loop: CASSLGPDTQYF. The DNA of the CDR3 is TGTGCCAGCAGCTTAGGCCCAGATACGCAGTATTTT.

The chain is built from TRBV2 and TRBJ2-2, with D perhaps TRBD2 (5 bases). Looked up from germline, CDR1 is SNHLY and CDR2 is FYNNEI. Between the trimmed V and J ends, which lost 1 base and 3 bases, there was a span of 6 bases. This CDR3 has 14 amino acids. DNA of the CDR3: TGTGCCAGCAGTGAAGGCGGGTACACCGGGGAGCTGTTTTTT. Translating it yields CASSEGGYTGELFF.

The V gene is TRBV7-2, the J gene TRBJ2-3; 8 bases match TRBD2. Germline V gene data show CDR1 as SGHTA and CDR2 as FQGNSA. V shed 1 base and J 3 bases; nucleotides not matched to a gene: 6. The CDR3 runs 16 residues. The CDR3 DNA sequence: TGTGCCAGCAGCTTAGGAGTCCAGCGGGAGACAGATACGCAGTATTTT. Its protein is CASSLGVQRETDTQYF.

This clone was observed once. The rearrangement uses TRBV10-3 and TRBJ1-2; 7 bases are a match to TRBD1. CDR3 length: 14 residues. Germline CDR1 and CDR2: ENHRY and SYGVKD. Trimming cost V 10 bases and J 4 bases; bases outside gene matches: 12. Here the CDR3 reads CASTTGNEIYGYTF. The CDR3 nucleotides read TGTGCCAGTACGACAGGGAATGAGATCTATGGCTACACCTTC.

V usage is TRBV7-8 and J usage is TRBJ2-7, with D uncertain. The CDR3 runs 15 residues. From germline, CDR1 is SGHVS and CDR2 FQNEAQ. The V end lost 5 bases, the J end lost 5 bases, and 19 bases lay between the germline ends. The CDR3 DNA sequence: TGTGCCAGCAGCCTAAGACCACTAAGGAGTAACGAGCAGTACTTC. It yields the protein CASSLRPLRSNEQYF.

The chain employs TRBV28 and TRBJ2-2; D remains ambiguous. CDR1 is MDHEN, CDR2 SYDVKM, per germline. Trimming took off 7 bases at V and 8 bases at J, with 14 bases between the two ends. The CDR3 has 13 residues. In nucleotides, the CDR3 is TGTGCCAGCAATCAACGGGCCAGGGGGGAGCTGTTTTTT. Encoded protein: CASNQRARGELFF.